The sequence of this T cell receptor (beta chain) was determined in a study of long-term antiretroviral therapy in people with HIV. As regards this clone: Its antigen remains unidentified.

The authors ran the immunoSEQ assay, v3.0, at survey level. The repertoire was sequenced with immunoSEQ multiplex PCR; TCRdb's copy has only in-frame clones and lacks some. The table records about 16,000 clones, 88% of them present only once. CDR1 is SNHLY and CDR2 is FYNNEI in the germline V gene. This CDR3 region has 14 residues. The V end was cut by 1 base, the J end by 2 bases, with 7 bases between. Study observations and caveats: Controls showed broader CDR3 length ranges than did the HIV repertoires.

Post-ART PBMC samples numbered at least two per donor, and pre-ART ones at least one. Specimen: unsorted PBMCs, collected more than 2.2 years before starting antiretroviral therapy. This TCR was recovered from a woman aged 25 to 39 with HIV. The V and J genes are TRBV2 and TRBJ2-3; no clear D. CDR3 DNA sequence: TGTGCCAGCAGTGAAGAGGTGAACACAGATACGCAGTATTTT. Amino acids: CASSEEVNTDTQYF.